This record covers a single T cell receptor beta chain. The CDR3 is 11 residues long. CDR1 SGDLS and CDR2 YYNGEE come from the germline V gene. The sample comes from a study of CXCR3-negative and CXCR3-positive naive CD8 T cells. Preparation of TRB cDNA libraries relied on 5' RACE carrying UMI labels. After re-calling the 5' RACE reads, TCRdb lists one entry per CDR3 protein, DNA absent. The listing records about 81,000 distinct CDR3 sequences. This TCR was sampled from a human donor in good health. Some clones in this sample may be carry-over from other donors' samples. Sequencing was carried out using naive CXCR3- CD8+ T cells from blood. Stated subset: CD45RO-CCR7+CD27+CD95- naive CD8+ T cells lacking CXCR3 (TNR3-). V and J are TRBV9 and TRBJ2-5. CDR3 sequence reads: CASSVAETQYF.